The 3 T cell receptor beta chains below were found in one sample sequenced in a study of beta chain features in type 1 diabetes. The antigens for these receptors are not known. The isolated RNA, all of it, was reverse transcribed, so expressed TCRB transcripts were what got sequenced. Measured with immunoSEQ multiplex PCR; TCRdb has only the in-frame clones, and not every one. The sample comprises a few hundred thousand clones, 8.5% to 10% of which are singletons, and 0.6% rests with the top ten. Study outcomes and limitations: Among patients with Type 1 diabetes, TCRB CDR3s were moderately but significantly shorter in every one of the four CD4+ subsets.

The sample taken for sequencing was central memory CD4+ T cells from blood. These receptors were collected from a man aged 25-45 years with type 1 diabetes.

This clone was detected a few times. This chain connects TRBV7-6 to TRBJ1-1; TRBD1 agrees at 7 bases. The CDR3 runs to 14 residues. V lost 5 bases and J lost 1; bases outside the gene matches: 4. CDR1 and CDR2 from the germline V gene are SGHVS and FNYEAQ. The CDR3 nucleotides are TGTGCCAGCAGCAGACAGGGCAGGAACACTGAAGCTTTCTTT. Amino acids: CASSRQGRNTEAFF.

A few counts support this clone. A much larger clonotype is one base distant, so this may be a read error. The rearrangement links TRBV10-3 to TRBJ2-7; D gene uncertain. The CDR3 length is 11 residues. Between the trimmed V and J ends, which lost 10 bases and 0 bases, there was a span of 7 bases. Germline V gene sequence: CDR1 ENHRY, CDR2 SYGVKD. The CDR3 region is CASSSSYEQYF. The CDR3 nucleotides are TGTGCCAGCAGCTCCTCCTACGAGCAGTACTTC.

DNA of the CDR3: TGTGCCAGTAGTATAGATTTTGGGGCAGTATCAAGAGGCGATCAGCCCCAGCATTTT. Translation gives CASSIDFGAVSRGDQPQHF. The J gene is TRBJ1-5, the V gene TRBV19; D perhaps matches TRBD1 (5 bases). CDR3 length equals 19 residues. Trimming removed 0 bases from V and 5 bases from J, with 23 bases in between. The germline CDR1 and CDR2 sequences are LNHDA and SQIVND (reference sequence).